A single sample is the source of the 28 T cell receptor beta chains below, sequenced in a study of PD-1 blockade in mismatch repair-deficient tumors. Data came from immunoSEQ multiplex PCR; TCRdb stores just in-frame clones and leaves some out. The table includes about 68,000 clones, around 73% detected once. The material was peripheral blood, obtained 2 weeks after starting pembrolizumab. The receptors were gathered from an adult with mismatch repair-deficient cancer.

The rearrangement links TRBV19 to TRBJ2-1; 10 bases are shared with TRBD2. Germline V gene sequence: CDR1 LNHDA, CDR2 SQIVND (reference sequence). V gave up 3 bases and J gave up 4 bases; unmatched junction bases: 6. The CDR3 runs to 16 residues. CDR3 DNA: TGTGCCAGTAGTATGGCTAGCGGGAGTAGTTACAATGAGCAGTTCTTC. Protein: CASSMASGSSYNEQFF.

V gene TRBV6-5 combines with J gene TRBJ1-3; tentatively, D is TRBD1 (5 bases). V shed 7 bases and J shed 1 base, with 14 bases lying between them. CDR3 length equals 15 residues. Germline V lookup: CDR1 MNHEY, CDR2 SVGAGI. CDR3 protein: CASTTGSASGNTIYF. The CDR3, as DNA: TGTGCCAGCACCACAGGTTCCGCATCTGGAAACACCATATATTTT.

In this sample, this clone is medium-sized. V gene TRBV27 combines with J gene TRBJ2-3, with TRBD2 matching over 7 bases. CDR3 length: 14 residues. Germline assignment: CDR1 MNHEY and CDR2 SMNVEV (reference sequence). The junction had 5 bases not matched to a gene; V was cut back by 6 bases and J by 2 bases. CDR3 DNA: TGTGCCAGCAGACTAGCGACTAACACAGATACGCAGTATTTT. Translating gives CASRLATNTDTQYF.

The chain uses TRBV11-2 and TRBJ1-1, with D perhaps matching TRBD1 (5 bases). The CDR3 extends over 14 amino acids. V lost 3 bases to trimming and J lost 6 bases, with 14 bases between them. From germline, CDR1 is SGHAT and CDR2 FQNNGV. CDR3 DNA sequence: TGTGCCAGCAGCTTGACAGTCCCCAAGCCTGAAGCTTTCTTT. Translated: CASSLTVPKPEAFF.

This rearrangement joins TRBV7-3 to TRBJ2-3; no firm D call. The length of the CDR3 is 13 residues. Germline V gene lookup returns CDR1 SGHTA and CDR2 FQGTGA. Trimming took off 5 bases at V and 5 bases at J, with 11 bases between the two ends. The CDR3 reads CASSIAARDTQYF. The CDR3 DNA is TGTGCCAGCAGCATCGCTGCGAGAGATACGCAGTATTTT.

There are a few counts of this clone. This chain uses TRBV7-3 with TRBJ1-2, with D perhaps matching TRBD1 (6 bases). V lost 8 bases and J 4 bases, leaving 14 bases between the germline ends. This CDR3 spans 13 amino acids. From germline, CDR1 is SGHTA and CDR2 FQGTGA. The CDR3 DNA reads TGTGCCAGCGGCGGACAGACTGGCTATGGCTACACCTTC. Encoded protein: CASGGQTGYGYTF.

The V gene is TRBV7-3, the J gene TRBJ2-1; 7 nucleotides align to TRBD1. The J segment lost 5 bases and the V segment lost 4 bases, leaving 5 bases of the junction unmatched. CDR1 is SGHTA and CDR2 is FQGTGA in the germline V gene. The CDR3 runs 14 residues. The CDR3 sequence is CASSSLGQDNEQFF. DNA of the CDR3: TGTGCCAGCAGCTCGCTAGGACAGGACAATGAGCAGTTCTTC.

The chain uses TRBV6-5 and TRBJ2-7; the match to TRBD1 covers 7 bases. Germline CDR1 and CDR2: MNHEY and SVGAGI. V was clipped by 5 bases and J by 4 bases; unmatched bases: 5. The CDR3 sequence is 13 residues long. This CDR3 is CASSRGQSYEQYF. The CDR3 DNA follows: TGTGCCAGCAGTCGGGGACAGAGTTACGAGCAGTACTTC.

The CDR3 DNA is TGTGCCAGCGAACTGCGACAGGGTGGTGAAAAACTGTTTTTT. This gives the protein CASELRQGGEKLFF. The chain carries TRBV2 and TRBJ1-4; 7 nucleotides line up with TRBD1. The germline gives CDR1 SNHLY, CDR2 FYNNEI. Trimming removed 8 bases from V and 7 bases from J; junction bases left unmatched: 10. This CDR3 is 14 amino acids long.

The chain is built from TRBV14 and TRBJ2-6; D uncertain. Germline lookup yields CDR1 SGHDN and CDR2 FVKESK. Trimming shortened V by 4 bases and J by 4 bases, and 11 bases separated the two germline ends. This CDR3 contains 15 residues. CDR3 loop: CASSRRALGANVLTF. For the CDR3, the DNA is TGTGCCAGCAGCCGAAGGGCTCTGGGGGCCAACGTCCTGACTTTC.

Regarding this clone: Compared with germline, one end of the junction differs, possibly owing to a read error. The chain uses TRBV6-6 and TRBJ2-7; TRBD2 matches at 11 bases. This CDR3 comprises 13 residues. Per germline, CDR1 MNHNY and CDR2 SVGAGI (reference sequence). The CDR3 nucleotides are TGTGCCAGCAGGGCCTCCGGGACTAGCGGCTCGGTATTC. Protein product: CASRASGTSGSVF.

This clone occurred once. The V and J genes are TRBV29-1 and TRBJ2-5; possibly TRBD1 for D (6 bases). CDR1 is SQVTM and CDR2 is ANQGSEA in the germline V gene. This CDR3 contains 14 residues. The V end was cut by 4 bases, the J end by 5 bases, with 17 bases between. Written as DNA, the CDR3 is TGCAGCGTTGTTACAGGGTCAAAGACGGAGACCCAGTACTTC. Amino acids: CSVVTGSKTETQYF.

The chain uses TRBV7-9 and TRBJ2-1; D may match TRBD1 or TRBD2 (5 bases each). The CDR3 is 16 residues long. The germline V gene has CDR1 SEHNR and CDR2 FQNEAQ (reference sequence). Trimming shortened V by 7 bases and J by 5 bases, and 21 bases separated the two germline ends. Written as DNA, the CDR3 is TGTGCCAGCATCCCAAGGGGAAGGGACGGAAACAATGAGCAGTTCTTC. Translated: CASIPRGRDGNNEQFF.

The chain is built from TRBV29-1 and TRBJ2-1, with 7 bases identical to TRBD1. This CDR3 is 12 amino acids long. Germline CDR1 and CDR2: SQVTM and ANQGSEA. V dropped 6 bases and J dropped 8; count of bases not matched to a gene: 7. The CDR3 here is CSVNRGIDEQFF. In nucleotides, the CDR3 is TGCAGCGTCAACAGGGGTATCGATGAGCAGTTCTTC.

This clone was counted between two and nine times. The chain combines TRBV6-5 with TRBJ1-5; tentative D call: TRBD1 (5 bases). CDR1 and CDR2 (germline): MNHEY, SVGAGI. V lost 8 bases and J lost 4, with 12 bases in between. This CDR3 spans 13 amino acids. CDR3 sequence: CASSSRGNQPQHF. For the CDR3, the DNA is TGTGCCAGCTCCTCGCGGGGGAATCAGCCCCAGCATTTT.

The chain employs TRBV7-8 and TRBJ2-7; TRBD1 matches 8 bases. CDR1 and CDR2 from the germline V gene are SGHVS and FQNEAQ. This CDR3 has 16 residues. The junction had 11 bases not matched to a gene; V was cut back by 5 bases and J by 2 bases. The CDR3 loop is CASSQRRQQGAYEQYF. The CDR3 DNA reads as TGTGCCAGCAGCCAGAGGCGTCAACAGGGGGCCTACGAGCAGTACTTC.

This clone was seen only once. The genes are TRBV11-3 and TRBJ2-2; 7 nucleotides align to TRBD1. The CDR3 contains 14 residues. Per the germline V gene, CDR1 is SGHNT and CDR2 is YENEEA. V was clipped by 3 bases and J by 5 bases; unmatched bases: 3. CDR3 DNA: TGTGCCAGCAGCTTCCTGACAGGGACCGGGGAGCTGTTTTTT. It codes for CASSFLTGTGELFF.

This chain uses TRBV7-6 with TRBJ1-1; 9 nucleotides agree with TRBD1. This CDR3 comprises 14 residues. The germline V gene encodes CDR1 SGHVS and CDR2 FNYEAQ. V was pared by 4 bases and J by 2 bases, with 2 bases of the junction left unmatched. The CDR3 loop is CASSSQGANTEAFF. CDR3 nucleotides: TGTGCCAGCAGCTCACAGGGGGCTAACACTGAAGCTTTCTTT. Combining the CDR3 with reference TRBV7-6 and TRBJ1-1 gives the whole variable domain GAGVSQSPRYKVTKRGQDVALRCDPISGHVSLYWYRQALGQGPEFLTYFNYEAQQDKSGLPNDRFSAERPEGSISTLTIQRTEQRDSAMYRCASSSQGANTEAFFGQGTRLTVV.

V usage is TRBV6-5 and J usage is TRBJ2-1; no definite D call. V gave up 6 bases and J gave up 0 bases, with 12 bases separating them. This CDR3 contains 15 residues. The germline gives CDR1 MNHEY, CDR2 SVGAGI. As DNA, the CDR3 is TGTGCCAGCAGCCCCCTGAGTGACTCCTACAATGAGCAGTTCTTC. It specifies CASSPLSDSYNEQFF.

DNA of the CDR3: TGTGCCAGCAGCTTACCTAGCAATCAGCCCCAGCATTTT. This encodes CASSLPSNQPQHF. This rearrangement joins TRBV7-3 to TRBJ1-5; the D is unclear. V was cut by 2 bases and J by 0 bases, with 2 bases left in between. The CDR3 sequence is 13 residues long. CDR1 and CDR2 (germline): SGHTA, FQGTGA.

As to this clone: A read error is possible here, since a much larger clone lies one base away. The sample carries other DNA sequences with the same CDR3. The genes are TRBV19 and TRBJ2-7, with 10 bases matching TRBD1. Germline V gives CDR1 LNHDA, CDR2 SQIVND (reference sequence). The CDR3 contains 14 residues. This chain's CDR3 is CASSMGTGAGEQYF. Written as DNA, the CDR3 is TGTGCCAGTAGTATGGGGACAGGGGCCGGCGAGCAGTACTTT. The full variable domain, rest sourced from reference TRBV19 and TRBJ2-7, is DGGITQSPKYLFRKEGQNVTLSCEQNLNHDAMYWYRQDPGQGLRLIYYSQIVNDFQKGDIAEGYSVSREKKESFPLTVTSAQKNPTAFYLCASSMGTGAGEQYFGPGTRLTVT.

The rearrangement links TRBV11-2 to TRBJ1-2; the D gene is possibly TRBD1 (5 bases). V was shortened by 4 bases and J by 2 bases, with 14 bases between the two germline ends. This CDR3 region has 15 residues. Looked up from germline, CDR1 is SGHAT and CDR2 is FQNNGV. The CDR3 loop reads CASSSLWRGNYGYTF. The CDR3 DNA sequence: TGTGCCAGCAGCTCCCTATGGCGGGGGAACTATGGCTACACCTTC.

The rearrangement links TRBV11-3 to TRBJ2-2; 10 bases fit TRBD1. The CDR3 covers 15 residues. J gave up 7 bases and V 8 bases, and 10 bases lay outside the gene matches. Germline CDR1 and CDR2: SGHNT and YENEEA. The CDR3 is CASASGTGVNGELFF. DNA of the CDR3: TGTGCCAGCGCATCCGGGACAGGGGTGAACGGGGAGCTGTTTTTT.

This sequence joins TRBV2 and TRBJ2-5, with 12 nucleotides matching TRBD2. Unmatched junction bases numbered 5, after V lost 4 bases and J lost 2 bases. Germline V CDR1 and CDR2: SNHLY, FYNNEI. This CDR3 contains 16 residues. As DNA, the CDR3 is TGTGCCAGCAGTGTGCTAGCGGGGGGGAATCAAGAGACCCAGTACTTC. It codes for CASSVLAGGNQETQYF. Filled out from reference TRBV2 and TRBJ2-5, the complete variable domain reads EPEVTQTPSHQVTQMGQEVILRCVPISNHLYFYWYRQILGQKVEFLVSFYNNEISEKSEIFDDQFSVERPDGSNFTLKIRSTKLEDSAMYFCASSVLAGGNQETQYFGPGTRLLVL.

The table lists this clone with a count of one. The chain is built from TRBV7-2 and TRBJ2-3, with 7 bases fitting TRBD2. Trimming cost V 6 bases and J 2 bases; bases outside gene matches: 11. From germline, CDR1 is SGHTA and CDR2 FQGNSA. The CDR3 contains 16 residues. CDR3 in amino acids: CASRREGGPYTDTQYF. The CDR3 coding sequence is TGTGCCAGCAGACGAGAGGGAGGGCCTTACACAGATACGCAGTATTTT. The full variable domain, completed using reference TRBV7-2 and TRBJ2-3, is GAGVSQSPSNKVTEKGKDVELRCDPISGHTALYWYRQSLGQGLEFLIYFQGNSAPDKSGLPSDRFSAERTGGSVSTLTIQRTQQEDSAVYLCASRREGGPYTDTQYFGPGTRLTVL.

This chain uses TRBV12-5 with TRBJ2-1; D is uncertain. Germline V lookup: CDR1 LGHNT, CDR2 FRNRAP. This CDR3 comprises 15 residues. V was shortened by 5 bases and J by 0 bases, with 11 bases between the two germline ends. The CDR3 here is CASGPQKSSYNEQFF. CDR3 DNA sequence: TGTGCTAGTGGTCCACAGAAAAGCTCCTACAATGAGCAGTTCTTC.

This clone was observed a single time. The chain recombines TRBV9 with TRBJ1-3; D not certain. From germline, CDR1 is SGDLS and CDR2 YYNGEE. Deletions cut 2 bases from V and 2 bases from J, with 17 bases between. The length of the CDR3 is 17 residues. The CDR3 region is CASSVEASGYAGNTIYF. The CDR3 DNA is TGTGCCAGCAGCGTCGAGGCCTCAGGTTACGCTGGAAACACCATATATTTT. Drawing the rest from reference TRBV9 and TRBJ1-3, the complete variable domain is DSGVTQTPKHLITATGQRVTLRCSPRSGDLSVYWYQQSLDQGLQFLIQYYNGEERAKGNILERFSAQQFPDLHSELNLSSLELGDSALYFCASSVEASGYAGNTIYFGEGSWLTVV.

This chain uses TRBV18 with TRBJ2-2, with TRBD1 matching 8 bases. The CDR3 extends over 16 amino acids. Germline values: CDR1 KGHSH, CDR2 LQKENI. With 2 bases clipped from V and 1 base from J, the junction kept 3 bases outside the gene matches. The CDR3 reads CASSPEDRVNTGELFF. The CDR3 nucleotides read TGTGCCAGCTCACCAGAGGACAGGGTGAACACCGGGGAGCTGTTTTTT.